The entry that follows covers one TCR beta chain sequence. No antigen is known for it. Quantitative 5'-RACE with molecular barcodes produced the TCR beta libraries. TCRdb reprocessed the 5' RACE reads with MiXCR, giving one entry per CDR3 protein. This sample has 130,000 or so distinct CDR3 sequences, with over 10% found just once. The data stem from a study of CD8 T cells in ankylosing spondylitis. Study outcomes and limitations: Significant enrichment of disease-linked clones was reported in matched ankylosing spondylitis synovial fluid.

Looked up from germline, CDR1 is GTSNPN and CDR2 is SVGIG (reference sequence). V dropped 5 bases and J dropped 6 bases, with 20 bases sitting between them. This CDR3 comprises 14 residues. The sequence came from a female donor with ankylosing spondylitis or in good health (not recorded which). This chain joins TRBV30 and TRBJ2-7; tentative D call: TRBD2 (6 bases). Sequenced: blood, either unsorted or a sorted T cell fraction (not recorded which). The CDR3: CAWGGRSRDREQYF. CDR3 nucleotide sequence: TGTGCCTGGGGTGGGAGGTCAAGGGATCGCGAGCAGTACTTC.